A selection of T cell receptor beta chains follows, all from one sample in a study of high-grade serous ovarian cancer treatment subgroups. TCRdb's table, derived via immunoSEQ multiplex PCR, lists solely in-frame clones and lacks some. The sample lists under 30,000 clones; about 88% were seen once. The sequenced material came from tumor tissue. These receptor sequences come from a human donor with high-grade serous ovarian cancer. The CDR3 runs from the conserved cysteine through the conserved F or W. D genes are given only for firm matches. A row's size may be missing; if present it is once, few, many or a size class.

V gene	J gene	D gene	clone size	CDR3 protein	CDR3 DNA
TRBV19	TRBJ1-2	NA	NA	CATNNQRQVVYGYTF	TGTGCCACTAACAACCAACGACAGGTTGTTTATGGCTACACCTTC
TRBV4-1	TRBJ1-4	TRBD1	NA	CASSRTGDKKLFF	TGCGCCAGCAGCCGGACAGGGGATAAAAAACTGTTTTTT
TRBV28	TRBJ2-2	NA	once	CASRSGQNTGELFF	TGTGCCAGCAGGTCGGGACAAAACACCGGGGAGCTGTTTTTT
TRBV10-3	TRBJ2-1	TRBD1	once	CAISEGTDSNEQFF	TGTGCCATCAGTGAGGGGACAGACTCCAATGAGCAGTTCTTC
TRBV2	TRBJ1-1	TRBD1	NA	CASSEGQSEAFF	TGTGCCAGCAGTGAGGGACAGTCCGAAGCTTTCTTT
TRBV2	TRBJ2-5	TRBD2	NA	CASGLRGGETQYF	TGTGCCAGCGGCCTCCGGGGGGGCGAGACCCAGTACTTC
TRBV5-6	TRBJ1-1	TRBD1	NA	CASSFGDRANTEAFF	TGTGCCAGCAGCTTCGGCGACAGGGCCAACACTGAAGCTTTCTTT
TRBV10-3	TRBJ1-5	NA	NA	CAISESKTAYEPQHF	TGTGCCATCAGTGAGTCGAAGACAGCATATGAACCCCAGCATTTT
TRBV6-5	TRBJ2-7	NA	NA	CATIEPNRYEQYF	TGTGCCACCATTGAACCGAATCGGTACGAGCAGTACTTC
TRBV5-1	TRBJ2-5	NA	once	CASSLGDAAGETQYF	TGCGCCAGCAGCTTGGGGGACGCGGCGGGAGAGACCCAGTACTTC
TRBV5-5	TRBJ2-2	NA	NA	CASSLFWESPGELFF	TGTGCCAGCAGCTTGTTTTGGGAGTCACCGGGGGAGCTGTTTTTT
TRBV12-5	TRBJ2-7	TRBD2	NA	CASGLVALAGVYYEQYF	TGTGCTAGTGGTTTGGTTGCCCTAGCGGGGGTATACTACGAGCAGTACTTC
TRBV19	TRBJ1-5	TRBD1	NA	CASTGTGGVKPQHF	TGTGCCAGTACCGGGACAGGGGGCGTAAAGCCCCAGCATTTT
TRBV19	TRBJ1-5	TRBD1	NA	CASSIDSAGGGNQPQHF	TGTGCCAGTAGTATAGACTCGGCAGGGGGCGGCAATCAGCCCCAGCATTTT
TRBV10-1	TRBJ2-7	NA	NA	CASSEGGGDEQYF	TGCGCCAGCAGTGAAGGAGGGGGAGACGAGCAGTACTTC